Listed below are T cell receptor beta chains from one sample, sequenced in a study of CXCR4 blockade with PD-1 therapy in pancreatic cancer. Using immunoSEQ multiplex PCR, the repertoire was profiled, and TCRdb retains in-frame clones only, with some absent. The data contain around 15,000 clones, about two thirds of them singletons. The sample was tumor tissue. These receptors were collected from a human donor with pancreatic ductal adenocarcinoma. Both conserved end residues are part of each CDR3. The order of the fields is D gene, V gene, J gene, clone size, CDR3 DNA, CDR3 protein. The D gene is left open where the match is weak. Expanded clones are given a class, and other clones once, few, many or no size at all.

d_gene: .
v_gene: TRBV28
j_gene: TRBJ2-3
abundance: .
CDR3nt: TGTGCCACCCAAATCGGGACAGATACGCAGTATTTT
CDR3aa: CATQIGTDTQYF

d_gene: TRBD2
v_gene: TRBV19
j_gene: TRBJ2-1
abundance: .
CDR3nt: TGTGCCAGTGGGCTGATCGGGAGGGAGCAGTTCTTC
CDR3aa: CASGLIGREQFF

d_gene: TRBD2
v_gene: TRBV19
j_gene: TRBJ2-2
abundance: .
CDR3nt: TGTGCCAGTAGAGTTTCTCCCCCGGGACTAGCGGACAACACCGGGGAGCTGTTTTTT
CDR3aa: CASRVSPPGLADNTGELFF

d_gene: TRBD1
v_gene: TRBV6-8
j_gene: TRBJ2-3
abundance: .
CDR3nt: TGTGCCAACGCGCTACGGGACAGTACCACAGATACGCAGTATTTT
CDR3aa: CANALRDSTTDTQYF

d_gene: .
v_gene: TRBV6-8
j_gene: TRBJ1-2
abundance: .
CDR3nt: TGTGCCAGCAGTTACCCCACGGCACGTCTCTATGGCTACACCTTC
CDR3aa: CASSYPTARLYGYTF

d_gene: TRBD1
v_gene: TRBV11-3
j_gene: TRBJ2-2
abundance: medium-sized
CDR3nt: TGTGCCAGCAGCCGACAGGGAACTACCGGGGAGCTGTTTTTT
CDR3aa: CASSRQGTTGELFF

d_gene: .
v_gene: TRBV6-8
j_gene: TRBJ2-3
abundance: few
CDR3nt: TGTGCCAGCAGTCAGAACCGGGGGACAGATACGCAGTATTTT
CDR3aa: CASSQNRGTDTQYF

d_gene: TRBD2
v_gene: TRBV9
j_gene: TRBJ2-1
abundance: medium-sized
CDR3nt: TGTGCCAGCGCCCGAGCGGGGACCCCCCACAATGAGCAGTTCTTC
CDR3aa: CASARAGTPHNEQFF

d_gene: .
v_gene: TRBV12-5
j_gene: TRBJ1-1
abundance: .
CDR3nt: TGTGCCAGCCAGACGAACACTGAAGCTTTCTTT
CDR3aa: CASQTNTEAFF

d_gene: .
v_gene: TRBV15
j_gene: TRBJ2-5
abundance: .
CDR3nt: TGTGCCACCAGCAGCCGGGACGGCCAGGAGACCCAGTACTTC
CDR3aa: CATSSRDGQETQYF

d_gene: .
v_gene: TRBV29-1
j_gene: TRBJ1-1
abundance: .
CDR3nt: TGCAGCGTTGAGAAGCAACCGAACACTGAAGCTTTCTTT
CDR3aa: CSVEKQPNTEAFF

d_gene: TRBD1
v_gene: TRBV28
j_gene: TRBJ2-4
abundance: few
CDR3nt: TGTGCCAGCAGCCCCTGGGACAGAGCAACCAAAAACATTCAGTACTTC
CDR3aa: CASSPWDRATKNIQYF

d_gene: TRBD1
v_gene: TRBV19
j_gene: TRBJ1-5
abundance: .
CDR3nt: TGTGCCAGTACTCTAACAGGGGTAAGCAATCAGCCCCAGCATTTT
CDR3aa: CASTLTGVSNQPQHF

d_gene: .
v_gene: TRBV6-8
j_gene: TRBJ2-7
abundance: medium-sized
CDR3nt: TGTGCCAGCAGTCGGGACTTGGGACAGTCCTACGAGCAGTACTTC
CDR3aa: CASSRDLGQSYEQYF

d_gene: .
v_gene: TRBV19
j_gene: TRBJ2-7
abundance: .
CDR3nt: TGTGCCAGTAGTATAGGAAGAGGGGCCGAGCAGTACTTC
CDR3aa: CASSIGRGAEQYF

d_gene: TRBD2
v_gene: TRBV29-1
j_gene: TRBJ2-1
abundance: .
CDR3nt: TGCAGCGTCCAAGGCCTAGCGGGAGTCGGTGAGCAGTTCTTC
CDR3aa: CSVQGLAGVGEQFF

d_gene: .
v_gene: TRBV18
j_gene: TRBJ2-7
abundance: .
CDR3nt: TGTGCCAGCTCACCGGTCCCCTACGGTAGCGGACGGACCTACGAGCAGTACTTC
CDR3aa: CASSPVPYGSGRTYEQYF

d_gene: .
v_gene: TRBV15
j_gene: TRBJ1-2
abundance: few
CDR3nt: TGTGCCACCAGCACCCTTCAGGGGAAAGGCTATGGCTACACCTTC
CDR3aa: CATSTLQGKGYGYTF

d_gene: TRBD1
v_gene: TRBV19
j_gene: TRBJ2-3
abundance: .
CDR3nt: TGTGCCAGTAGTACAGGACAGGTGGGGATTAGCACAGATACGCAGTATTTT
CDR3aa: CASSTGQVGISTDTQYF

d_gene: .
v_gene: TRBV28
j_gene: TRBJ1-2
abundance: .
CDR3nt: TGTGCCAGCAGTTTAGGTTACGACTATGGCTACACCTTC
CDR3aa: CASSLGYDYGYTF

d_gene: .
v_gene: TRBV18
j_gene: TRBJ1-3
abundance: .
CDR3nt: TGTGCCAGCTCACCACCAGGAGGAAACACCATATATTTT
CDR3aa: CASSPPGGNTIYF

d_gene: .
v_gene: TRBV6-8
j_gene: TRBJ2-3
abundance: .
CDR3nt: TGTGCCAGCAGTCCCCCGGGGCGGGCGTTAACTAGAGATACGCAGTATTTT
CDR3aa: CASSPPGRALTRDTQYF

d_gene: .
v_gene: TRBV27
j_gene: TRBJ1-1
abundance: .
CDR3nt: TGTGCCAGCAGTTTATACCAGGGTGGCATGAACACTGAAGCTTTCTTT
CDR3aa: CASSLYQGGMNTEAFF

d_gene: .
v_gene: TRBV11-3
j_gene: TRBJ2-7
abundance: once
CDR3nt: TGTGCCAGCAGCCAAGCTGAGGGGACCCACCACGAGCAGTACTTC
CDR3aa: CASSQAEGTHHEQYF